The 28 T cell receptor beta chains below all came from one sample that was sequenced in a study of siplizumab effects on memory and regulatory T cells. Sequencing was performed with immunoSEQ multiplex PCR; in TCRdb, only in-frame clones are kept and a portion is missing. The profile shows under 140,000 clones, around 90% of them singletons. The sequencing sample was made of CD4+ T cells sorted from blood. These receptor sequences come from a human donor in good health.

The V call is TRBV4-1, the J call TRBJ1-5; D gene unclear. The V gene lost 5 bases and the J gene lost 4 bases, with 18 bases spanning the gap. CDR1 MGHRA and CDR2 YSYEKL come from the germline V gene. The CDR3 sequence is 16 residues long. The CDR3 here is CASSDTVVLSNQPQHF. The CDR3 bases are TGCGCCAGCAGCGATACGGTGGTCCTTTCAAATCAGCCCCAGCATTTT.

The DNA for the CDR3 is TGCGCCAGCAGCGCCGGGGAGCGGTTAACCGGGGAGCTGTTTTTT. Protein product: CASSAGERLTGELFF. This chain connects TRBV5-1 to TRBJ2-2; possibly TRBD2 for D (5 bases). Germline CDR1 is SGHRS and CDR2 is YFSETQ. The CDR3 runs to 15 residues. V dropped 4 bases and J dropped 5 bases, with 15 bases sitting between them. The full variable domain, in which reference TRBV5-1 and TRBJ2-2 provide the parts outside the CDR3, is KAGVTQTPRYLIKTRGQQVTLSCSPISGHRSVSWYQQTPGQGLQFLFEYFSETQRNKGNFPGRFSGRQFSNSRSEMNVSTLELGDSALYLCASSAGERLTGELFFGEGSRLTVL.

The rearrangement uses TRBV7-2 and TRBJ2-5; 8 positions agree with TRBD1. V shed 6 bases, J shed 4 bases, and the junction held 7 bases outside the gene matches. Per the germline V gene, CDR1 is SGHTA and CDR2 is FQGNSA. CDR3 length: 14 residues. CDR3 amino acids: CASSPGTGGETQYF. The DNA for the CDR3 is TGTGCCAGCAGTCCAGGAACAGGGGGAGAGACCCAGTACTTC.

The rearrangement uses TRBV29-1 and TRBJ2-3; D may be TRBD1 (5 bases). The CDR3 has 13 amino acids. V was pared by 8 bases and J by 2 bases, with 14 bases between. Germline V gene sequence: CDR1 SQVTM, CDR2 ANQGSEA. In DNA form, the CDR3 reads TGCAGCCACTGGGGCAGATTCACAGATACGCAGTATTTT. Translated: CSHWGRFTDTQYF.

This CDR3 is CASSLMAGGITDTQYF. CDR3 nucleotides: TGTGCCAGCAGCTTAATGGCGGGAGGAATCACAGATACGCAGTATTTT. The V gene is TRBV7-8, the J gene TRBJ2-3; the match to TRBD2 covers 8 bases. In germline, CDR1 is SGHVS, CDR2 FQNEAQ. V shed 2 bases and J 2 bases; nucleotides not matched to a gene: 6. The CDR3 runs 16 residues.

The CDR3 sequence: CASSFSITTLGYQETQYF. CDR3 in DNA: TGTGCCAGCAGCTTTTCCATAACGACTCTGGGGTACCAAGAGACCCAGTACTTC. The V and J genes are TRBV5-5 and TRBJ2-5; no reliable D call. Germline CDR1 and CDR2: SGHKS and YYEKEE (reference sequence). The CDR3 has 18 residues. V lost 2 bases to trimming and J lost 0 bases, with 20 bases between them.

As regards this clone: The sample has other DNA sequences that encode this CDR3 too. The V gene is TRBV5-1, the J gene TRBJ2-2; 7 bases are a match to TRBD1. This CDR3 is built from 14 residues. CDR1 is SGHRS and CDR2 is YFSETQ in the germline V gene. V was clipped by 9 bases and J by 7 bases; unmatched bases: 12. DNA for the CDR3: TGCGCCACAAAAATGACAGGGTCTTTCGGGGAGCTGTTTTTT. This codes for CATKMTGSFGELFF.

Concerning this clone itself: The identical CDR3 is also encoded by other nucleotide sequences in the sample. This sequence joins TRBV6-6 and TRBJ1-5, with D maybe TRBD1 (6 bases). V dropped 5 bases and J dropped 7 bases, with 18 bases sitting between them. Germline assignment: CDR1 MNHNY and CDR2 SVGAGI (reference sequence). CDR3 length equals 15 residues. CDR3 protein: CASSPGRGRGQPQHF. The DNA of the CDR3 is TGTGCCAGCAGTCCGGGTCGGGGGCGCGGGCAGCCCCAGCATTTT.

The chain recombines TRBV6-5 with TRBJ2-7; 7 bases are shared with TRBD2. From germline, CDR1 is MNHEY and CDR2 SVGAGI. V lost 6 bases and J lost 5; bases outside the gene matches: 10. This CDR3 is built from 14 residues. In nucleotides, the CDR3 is TGTGCCAGCAGCCGTGCGAGCGGGGTCCACGAGCAGTACTTC. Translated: CASSRASGVHEQYF.

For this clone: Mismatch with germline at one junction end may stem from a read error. CDR3 in DNA: TGTGCCAGCAGTCGTACCTACAACAATGGGCAGTTCTTC. Translation: CASSRTYNNGQFF. The chain uses TRBV6-5 and TRBJ2-1; D gene unclear. CDR3 size: 13 residues. The germline gives CDR1 MNHEY, CDR2 SVGAGI.

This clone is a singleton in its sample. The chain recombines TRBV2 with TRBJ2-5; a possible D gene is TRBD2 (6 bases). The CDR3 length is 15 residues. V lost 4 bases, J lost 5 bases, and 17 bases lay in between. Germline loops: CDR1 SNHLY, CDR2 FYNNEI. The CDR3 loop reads CASSGGPPGGETQYF. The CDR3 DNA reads TGTGCCAGCAGTGGTGGGCCCCCAGGAGGGGAGACCCAGTACTTC.

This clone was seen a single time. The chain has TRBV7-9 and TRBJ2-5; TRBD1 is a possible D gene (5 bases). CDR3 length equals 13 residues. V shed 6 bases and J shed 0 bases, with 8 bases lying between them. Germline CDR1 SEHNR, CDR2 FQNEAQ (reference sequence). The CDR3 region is CASRKGDQETQYF. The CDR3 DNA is TGTGCCAGCAGAAAAGGGGACCAAGAGACCCAGTACTTC.

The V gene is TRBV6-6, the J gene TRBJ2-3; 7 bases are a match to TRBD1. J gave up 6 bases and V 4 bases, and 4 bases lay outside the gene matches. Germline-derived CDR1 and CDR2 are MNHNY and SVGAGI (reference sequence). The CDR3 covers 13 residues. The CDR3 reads CASSLDRTDTQYF. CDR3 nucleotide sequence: TGTGCCAGCAGTTTGGACAGGACGGATACGCAGTATTTT.

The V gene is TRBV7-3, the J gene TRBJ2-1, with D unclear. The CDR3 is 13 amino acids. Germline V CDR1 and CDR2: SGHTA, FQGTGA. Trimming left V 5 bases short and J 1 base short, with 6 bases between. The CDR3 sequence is CASSDTSYNEQFF. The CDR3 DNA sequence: TGTGCCAGCAGCGACACTTCCTACAATGAGCAGTTCTTC.

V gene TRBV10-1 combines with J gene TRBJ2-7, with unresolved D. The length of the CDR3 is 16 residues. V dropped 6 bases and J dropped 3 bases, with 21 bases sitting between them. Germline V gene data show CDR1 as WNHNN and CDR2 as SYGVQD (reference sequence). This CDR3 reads CASSPRVKPTDYEQYF. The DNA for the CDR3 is TGCGCCAGCAGCCCCCGTGTAAAGCCCACTGACTACGAGCAGTACTTC.

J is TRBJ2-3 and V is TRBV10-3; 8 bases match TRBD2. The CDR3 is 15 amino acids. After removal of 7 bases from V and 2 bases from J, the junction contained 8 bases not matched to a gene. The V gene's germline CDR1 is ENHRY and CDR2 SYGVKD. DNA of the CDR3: TGTGCCATCATGACGGCGGGAGGTGACACAGATACGCAGTATTTT. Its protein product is CAIMTAGGDTDTQYF.

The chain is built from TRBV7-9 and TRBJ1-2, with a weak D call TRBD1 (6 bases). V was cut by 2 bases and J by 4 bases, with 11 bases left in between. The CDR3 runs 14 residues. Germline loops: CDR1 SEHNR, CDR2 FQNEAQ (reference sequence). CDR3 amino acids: CASSLQGGGYGYTF. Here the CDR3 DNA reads TGTGCCAGCAGCTTACAGGGAGGGGGCTATGGCTACACCTTC.

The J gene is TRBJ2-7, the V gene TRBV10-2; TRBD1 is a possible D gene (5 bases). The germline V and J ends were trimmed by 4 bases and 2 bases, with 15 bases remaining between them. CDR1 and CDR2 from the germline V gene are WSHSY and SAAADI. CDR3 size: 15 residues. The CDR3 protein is CASSVSRASTYEQYF. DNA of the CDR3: TGCGCCAGCAGTGTCTCCAGGGCCTCCACCTACGAGCAGTACTTC.

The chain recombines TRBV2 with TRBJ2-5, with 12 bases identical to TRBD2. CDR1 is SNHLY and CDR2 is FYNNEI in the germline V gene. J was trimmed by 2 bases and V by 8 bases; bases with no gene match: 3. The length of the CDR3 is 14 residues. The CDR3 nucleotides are TGTGCCAGCCCCGGACTAGCGGGACAAGAGACCCAGTACTTC. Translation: CASPGLAGQETQYF.

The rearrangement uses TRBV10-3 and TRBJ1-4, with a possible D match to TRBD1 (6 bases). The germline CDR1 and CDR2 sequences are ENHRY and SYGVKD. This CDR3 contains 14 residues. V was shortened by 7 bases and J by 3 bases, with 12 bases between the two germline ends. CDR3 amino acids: CAITRGGPNEKLFF. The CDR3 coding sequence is TGTGCCATCACTCGCGGGGGCCCTAATGAAAAACTGTTTTTT.

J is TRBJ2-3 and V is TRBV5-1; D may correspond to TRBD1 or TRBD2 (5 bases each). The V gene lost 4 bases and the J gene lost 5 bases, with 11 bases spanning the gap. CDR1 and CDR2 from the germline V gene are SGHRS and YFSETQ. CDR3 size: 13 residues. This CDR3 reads CASSTAGGDTQYF. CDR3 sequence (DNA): TGCGCCAGCAGCACGGCTGGGGGAGATACGCAGTATTTT.

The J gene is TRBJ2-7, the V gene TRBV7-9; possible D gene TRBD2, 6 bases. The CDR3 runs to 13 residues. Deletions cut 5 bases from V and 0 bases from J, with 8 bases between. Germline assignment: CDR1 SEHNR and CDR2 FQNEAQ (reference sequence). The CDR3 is CASSVGSSYEQYF. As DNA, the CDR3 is TGTGCCAGCAGCGTCGGGAGCTCCTACGAGCAGTACTTC.

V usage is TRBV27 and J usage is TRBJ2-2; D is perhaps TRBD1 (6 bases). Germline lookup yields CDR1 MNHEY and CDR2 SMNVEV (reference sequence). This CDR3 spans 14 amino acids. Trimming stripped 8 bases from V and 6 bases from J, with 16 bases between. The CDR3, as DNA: TGTGCCAGCGCCCGGACAGCCTCGCCCGGGGAGCTGTTTTTT. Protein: CASARTASPGELFF.

CDR3 region: CASSPAGGPLFEQYF. CDR3 DNA: TGTGCCAGCAGCCCCGCTGGGGGACCTTTGTTCGAGCAGTACTTC. The chain combines TRBV5-6 with TRBJ2-7; possibly TRBD1 or TRBD2 for D (5 bases each). Germline V gives CDR1 SGHDT, CDR2 YYEEEE. CDR3 length: 15 residues. V was shortened by 4 bases and J by 6 bases, with 20 bases between the two germline ends.

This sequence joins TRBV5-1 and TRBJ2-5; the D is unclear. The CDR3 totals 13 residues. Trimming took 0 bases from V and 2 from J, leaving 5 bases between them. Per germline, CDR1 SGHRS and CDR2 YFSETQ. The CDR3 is CASSLELQETQYF. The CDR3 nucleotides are TGCGCCAGCAGCTTGGAACTACAAGAGACCCAGTACTTC. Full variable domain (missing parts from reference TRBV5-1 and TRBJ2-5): KAGVTQTPRYLIKTRGQQVTLSCSPISGHRSVSWYQQTPGQGLQFLFEYFSETQRNKGNFPGRFSGRQFSNSRSEMNVSTLELGDSALYLCASSLELQETQYFGPGTRLLVL.

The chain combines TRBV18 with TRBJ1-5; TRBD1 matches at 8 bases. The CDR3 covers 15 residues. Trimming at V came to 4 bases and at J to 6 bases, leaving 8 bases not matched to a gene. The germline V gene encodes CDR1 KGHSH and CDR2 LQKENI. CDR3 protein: CASSRETGVGQPQHF. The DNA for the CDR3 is TGTGCCAGCTCACGGGAGACAGGGGTTGGTCAGCCCCAGCATTTT. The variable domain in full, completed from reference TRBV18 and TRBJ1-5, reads NAGVMQNPRHLVRRRGQEARLRCSPMKGHSHVYWYRQLPEEGLKFMVYLQKENIIDESGMPKERFSAEFPKEGPSILRIQQVVRGDSAAYFCASSRETGVGQPQHFGDGTRLSIL.

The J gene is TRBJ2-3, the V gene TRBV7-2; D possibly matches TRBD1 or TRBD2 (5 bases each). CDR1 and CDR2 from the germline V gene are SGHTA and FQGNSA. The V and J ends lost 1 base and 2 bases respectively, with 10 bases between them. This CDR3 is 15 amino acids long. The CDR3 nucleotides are TGTGCCAGCAGCTTAGGCGTCGGGACCACAGATACGCAGTATTTT. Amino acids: CASSLGVGTTDTQYF. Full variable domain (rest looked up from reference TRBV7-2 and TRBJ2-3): GAGVSQSPSNKVTEKGKDVELRCDPISGHTALYWYRQSLGQGLEFLIYFQGNSAPDKSGLPSDRFSAERTGGSVSTLTIQRTQQEDSAVYLCASSLGVGTTDTQYFGPGTRLTVL.

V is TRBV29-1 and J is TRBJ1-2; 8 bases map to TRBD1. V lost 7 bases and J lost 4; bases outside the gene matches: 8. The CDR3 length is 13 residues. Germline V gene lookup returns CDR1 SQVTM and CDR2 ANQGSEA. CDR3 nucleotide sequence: TGCAGCGCGATGACAGGGGAGGGCTATGGCTACACCTTC. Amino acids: CSAMTGEGYGYTF.